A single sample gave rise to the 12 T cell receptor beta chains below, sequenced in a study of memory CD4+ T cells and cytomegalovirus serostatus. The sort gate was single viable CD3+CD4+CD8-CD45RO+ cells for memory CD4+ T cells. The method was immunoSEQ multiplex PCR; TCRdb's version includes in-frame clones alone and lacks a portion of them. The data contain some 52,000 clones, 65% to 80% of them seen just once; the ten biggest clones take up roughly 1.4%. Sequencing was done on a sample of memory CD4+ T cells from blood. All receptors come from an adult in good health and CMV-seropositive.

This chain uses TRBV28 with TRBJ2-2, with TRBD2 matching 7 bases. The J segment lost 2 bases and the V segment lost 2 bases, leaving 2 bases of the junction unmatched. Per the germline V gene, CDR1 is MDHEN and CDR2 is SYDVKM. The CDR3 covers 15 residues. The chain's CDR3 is CASSLPSGNTGELFF. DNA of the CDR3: TGTGCCAGCAGTTTACCTAGCGGCAACACCGGGGAGCTGTTTTTT.

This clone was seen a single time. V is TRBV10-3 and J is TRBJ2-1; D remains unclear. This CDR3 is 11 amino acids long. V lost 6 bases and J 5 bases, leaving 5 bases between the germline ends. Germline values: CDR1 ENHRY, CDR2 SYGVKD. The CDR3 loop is CAISQDNEQFF. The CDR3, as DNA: TGTGCCATCAGCCAAGACAATGAGCAGTTCTTC.

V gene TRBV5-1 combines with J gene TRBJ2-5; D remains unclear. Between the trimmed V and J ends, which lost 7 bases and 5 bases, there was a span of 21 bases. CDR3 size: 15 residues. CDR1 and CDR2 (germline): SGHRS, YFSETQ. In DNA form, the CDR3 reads TGCGCCAGCGGAGATCCGGCACGGCCGGCGGAGACCCAGTACTTC. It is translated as CASGDPARPAETQYF.

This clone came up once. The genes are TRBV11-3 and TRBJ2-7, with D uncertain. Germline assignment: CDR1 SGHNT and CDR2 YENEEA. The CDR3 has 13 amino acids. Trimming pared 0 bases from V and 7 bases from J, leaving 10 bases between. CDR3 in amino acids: CASSLDRTSEQYF. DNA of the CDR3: TGTGCCAGCAGCTTAGATCGGACGAGTGAGCAGTACTTC. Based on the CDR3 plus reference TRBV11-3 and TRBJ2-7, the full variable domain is EAGVVQSPRYKIIEKKQPVAFWCNPISGHNTLYWYLQNLGQGPELLIRYENEEAVDDSQLPKDRFSAERLKGVDSTLKIQPAELGDSAVYLCASSLDRTSEQYFGPGTRLTVT.

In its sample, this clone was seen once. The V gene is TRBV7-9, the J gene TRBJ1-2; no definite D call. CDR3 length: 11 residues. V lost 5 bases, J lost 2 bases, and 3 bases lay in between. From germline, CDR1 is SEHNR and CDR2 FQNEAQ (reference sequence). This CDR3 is CASSLNYGYTF. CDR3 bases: TGTGCCAGCAGCCTCAACTATGGCTACACCTTC.

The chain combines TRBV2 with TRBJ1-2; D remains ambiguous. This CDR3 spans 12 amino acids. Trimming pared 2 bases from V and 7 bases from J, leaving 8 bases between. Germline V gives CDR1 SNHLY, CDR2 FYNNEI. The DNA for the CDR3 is TGTGCCAGCAGTGAATGGGAGGGTGGCTACACCTTC. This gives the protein CASSEWEGGYTF. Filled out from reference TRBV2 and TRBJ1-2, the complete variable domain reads EPEVTQTPSHQVTQMGQEVILRCVPISNHLYFYWYRQILGQKVEFLVSFYNNEISEKSEIFDDQFSVERPDGSNFTLKIRSTKLEDSAMYFCASSEWEGGYTFGSGTRLTVV.

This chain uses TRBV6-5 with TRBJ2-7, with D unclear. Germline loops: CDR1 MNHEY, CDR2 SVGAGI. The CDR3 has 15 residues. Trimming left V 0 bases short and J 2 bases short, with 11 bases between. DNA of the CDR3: TGTGCCAGCAGTTACTCCACCGGGTGGCCCTACGAGCAGTACTTC. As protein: CASSYSTGWPYEQYF.

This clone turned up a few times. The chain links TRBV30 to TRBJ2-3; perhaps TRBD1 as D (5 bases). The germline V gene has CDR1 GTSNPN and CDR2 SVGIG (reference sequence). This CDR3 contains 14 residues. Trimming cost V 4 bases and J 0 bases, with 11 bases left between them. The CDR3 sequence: CAWNRQTSTDTQYF. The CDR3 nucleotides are TGTGCCTGGAATCGACAGACTAGCACAGATACGCAGTATTTT. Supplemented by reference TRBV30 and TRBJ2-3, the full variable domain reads SQTIHQWPATLVQPVGSPLSLECTVEGTSNPNLYWYRQAAGRGLQLLFYSVGIGQISSEVPQNLSASRPQDRQFILSSKKLLLSDSGFYLCAWNRQTSTDTQYFGPGTRLTVL.

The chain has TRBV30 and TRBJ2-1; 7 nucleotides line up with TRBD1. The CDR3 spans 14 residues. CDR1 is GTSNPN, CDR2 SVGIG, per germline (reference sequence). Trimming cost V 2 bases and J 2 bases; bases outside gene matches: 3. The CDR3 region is CAWSLGTAYNEQFF. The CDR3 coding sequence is TGTGCCTGGAGTCTCGGGACAGCCTACAATGAGCAGTTCTTC.

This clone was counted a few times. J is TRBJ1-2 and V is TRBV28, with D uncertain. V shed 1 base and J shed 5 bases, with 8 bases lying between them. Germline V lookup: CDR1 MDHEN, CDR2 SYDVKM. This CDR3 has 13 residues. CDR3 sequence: CASSLYQLYGYTF. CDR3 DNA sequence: TGTGCCAGCAGTTTATATCAGTTATATGGCTACACCTTC.

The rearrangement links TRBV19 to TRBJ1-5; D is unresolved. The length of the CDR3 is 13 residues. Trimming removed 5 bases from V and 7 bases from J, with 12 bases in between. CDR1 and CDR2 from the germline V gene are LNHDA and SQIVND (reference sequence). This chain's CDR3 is CASSLQIDQPQHF. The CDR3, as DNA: TGTGCCAGTAGTCTACAGATCGACCAGCCCCAGCATTTT.

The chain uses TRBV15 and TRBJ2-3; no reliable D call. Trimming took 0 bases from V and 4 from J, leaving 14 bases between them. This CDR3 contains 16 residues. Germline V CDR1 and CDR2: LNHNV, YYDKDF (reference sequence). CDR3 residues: CATSRDLRSTADTQYF. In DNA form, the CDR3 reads TGTGCCACCAGCAGAGATTTGAGGAGTACCGCAGATACGCAGTATTTT.